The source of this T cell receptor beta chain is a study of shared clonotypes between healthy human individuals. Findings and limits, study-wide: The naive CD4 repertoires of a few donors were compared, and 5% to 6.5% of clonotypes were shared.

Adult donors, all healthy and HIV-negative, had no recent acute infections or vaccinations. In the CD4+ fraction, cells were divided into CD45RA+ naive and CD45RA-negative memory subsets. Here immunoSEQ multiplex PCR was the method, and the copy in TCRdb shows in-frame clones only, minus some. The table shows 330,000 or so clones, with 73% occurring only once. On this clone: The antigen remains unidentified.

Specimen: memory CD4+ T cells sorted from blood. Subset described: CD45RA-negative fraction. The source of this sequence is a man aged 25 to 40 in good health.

CDR3 sequence (DNA): TGTGCCAGCAGCTTGGCCCTGAGGGACCTGGAGGGAAACACCATATATTTT. It is translated as CASSLALRDLEGNTIYF. The chain employs TRBV7-9 and TRBJ1-3, with D perhaps matching TRBD1 (5 bases). Trimming cost V 3 bases and J 4 bases, with 19 bases left between them. The CDR3 extends over 17 amino acids. Germline loops: CDR1 SEHNR, CDR2 FQNEAQ (reference sequence).